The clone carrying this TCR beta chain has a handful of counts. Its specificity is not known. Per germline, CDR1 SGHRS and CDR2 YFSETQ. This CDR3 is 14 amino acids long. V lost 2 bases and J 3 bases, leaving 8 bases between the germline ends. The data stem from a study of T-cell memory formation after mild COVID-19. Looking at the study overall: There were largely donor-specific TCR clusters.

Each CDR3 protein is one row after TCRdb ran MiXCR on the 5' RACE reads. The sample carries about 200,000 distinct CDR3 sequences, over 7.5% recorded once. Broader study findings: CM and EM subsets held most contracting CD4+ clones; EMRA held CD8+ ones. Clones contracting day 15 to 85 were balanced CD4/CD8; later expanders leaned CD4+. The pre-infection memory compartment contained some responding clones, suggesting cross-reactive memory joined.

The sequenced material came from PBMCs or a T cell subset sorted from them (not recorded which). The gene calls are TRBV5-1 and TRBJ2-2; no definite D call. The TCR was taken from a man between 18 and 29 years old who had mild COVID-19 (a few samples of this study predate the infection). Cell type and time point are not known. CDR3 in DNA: TGCGCCAGCAGCTTTGGCCCCGACACCGGGGAGCTGTTTTTT. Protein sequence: CASSFGPDTGELFF.